A selection of T cell receptor beta chains follows, all from one sample in a study of OX40 agonist ivuxolimab in advanced cancers. Data came from immunoSEQ multiplex PCR; TCRdb stores just in-frame clones and leaves some out. The sample gives under 80,000 clones, 93% of which show up once; around 6% is in the top ten. The sample here was CD4+ or CD8+ T cells sorted from blood, taken in a trial of the OX40 agonist ivuxolimab. These receptors came from an adult with an advanced solid tumor such as melanoma, head and neck, liver or kidney cancer. Both conserved end residues are part of each CDR3. D genes are given only for firm matches. The size entry is marked missing in some rows and otherwise reads once, few, many or a size class.

v_gene	len	abundance	d_gene	j_gene	CDR3nt	CDR3aa
TRBV15	14	NA	NA	TRBJ1-4	TGTGCCACCAGCCCGGAGGCAACTAATGAAAAACTGTTTTTT	CATSPEATNEKLFF
TRBV27	14	NA	NA	TRBJ2-7	TGTGCCAGCAGTTTAGAGGGCTACTCCTACGAGCAGTACTTC	CASSLEGYSYEQYF
TRBV29-1	12	NA	TRBD1	TRBJ1-2	TGCAGCGCCCAATCCGGGACAGGAGGCTACACCTTC	CSAQSGTGGYTF
TRBV2	15	NA	TRBD2	TRBJ2-3	TGTGCCAGCAGCGAGACTAGCGGGGTTGCAGATACGCAGTATTTT	CASSETSGVADTQYF
TRBV27	16	NA	NA	TRBJ1-5	TGTGCCAGCAGTCCCCGTGGAAGGATCTACAATCAGCCCCAGCATTTT	CASSPRGRIYNQPQHF
TRBV29-1	14	NA	TRBD2	TRBJ2-1	TGCAGCGGGAACGGACTAGGGAACTACAATGAGCAGTTCTTC	CSGNGLGNYNEQFF
TRBV29-1	14	NA	NA	TRBJ2-5	TGCAGCGTTGAACCCCGGGCGGAGTCGGAGACCCAGTACTTC	CSVEPRAESETQYF
TRBV11-2	17	NA	TRBD1	TRBJ1-1	TGTGCCAGCAGCTTAGTAGTGGGACAGGGGGCTTACACTGAAGCTTTCTTT	CASSLVVGQGAYTEAFF
TRBV7-6	13	NA	NA	TRBJ1-4	TGTGCCAGCAGTATCAACCTGGGTGAAAAACTGTTTTTT	CASSINLGEKLFF
TRBV30	13	NA	TRBD1	TRBJ1-2	TGTGCCTGGATGGGACAGGGGAACTATGGCTACACCTTC	CAWMGQGNYGYTF
TRBV15	15	NA	TRBD1	TRBJ1-6	TGTGCCACCAGCAGCGGACAGGGTCTTCGGTCACCCCTCCACTTT	CATSSGQGLRSPLHF
TRBV29-1	12	NA	NA	TRBJ1-2	TGCAGCGTCCCCGGGGGGGGTATTAGCTACACCTTC	CSVPGGGISYTF
TRBV5-1	15	NA	NA	TRBJ1-2	TGCGCCAGCAGCTTGGTGGGGTTAGACGACTATGGCTACACCTTC	CASSLVGLDDYGYTF
TRBV19	13	NA	NA	TRBJ2-3	TGTGCCAGTAGTATAGTGGCGAGAGATACGCAGTATTTT	CASSIVARDTQYF
TRBV30	15	once	TRBD1	TRBJ1-1	TGTGCCTGGAGTATTACAGGGGGCCCGAACACTGAAGCTTTCTTT	CAWSITGGPNTEAFF
TRBV6-1	13	NA	NA	TRBJ2-7	TGTGCCAGCAGTGAAGGGGGCAGATACGAGCAGTACTTC	CASSEGGRYEQYF
TRBV2	15	NA	TRBD2	TRBJ2-7	TGTGCCAGCACTCAAGCTCCTAGCGGGCCATACGAGCAGTACTTC	CASTQAPSGPYEQYF
TRBV12-5	16	NA	NA	TRBJ2-3	TGTGCTAGTGGCATGGCGGGTCAGGGCCTCCCAGATACGCAGTATTTT	CASGMAGQGLPDTQYF
TRBV2	10	NA	NA	TRBJ2-1	TGTGCCAGCACTCGTGATGAGCAGTTCTTC	CASTRDEQFF
TRBV4-3	14	once	NA	TRBJ2-3	TGCGCCAGCAGCCAAGGGCTAGAGTTAGATACGCAGTATTTT	CASSQGLELDTQYF
TRBV11-2	14	NA	NA	TRBJ1-4	TGTGCCAGCAGCTGGCAGGGAGCACGCGAAAAACTGTTTTTT	CASSWQGAREKLFF
TRBV19	15	once	TRBD1	TRBJ1-2	TGTGCCAGTCAACCTTCCGGGACAGGGGCCGATGGCTACACCTTC	CASQPSGTGADGYTF
TRBV27	17	NA	TRBD2	TRBJ2-2	TGTGCCAGCAGTTTATCGATAGCGGGGGGGAACACCGGGGAGCTGTTTTTT	CASSLSIAGGNTGELFF
TRBV29-1	14	NA	TRBD2	TRBJ2-1	TGCAGCGTTGAGGGTGGGGACTACTACAATGAGCAGTTCTTC	CSVEGGDYYNEQFF
TRBV27	18	once	NA	TRBJ2-7	TGTGCCAGCAGTTTAATGGGAGGAACACGACTTTCTAACTACGAGCAGTACTTC	CASSLMGGTRLSNYEQYF
TRBV11-2	13	NA	TRBD2	TRBJ2-1	TGTGCCAGCAGCAGGACTAGTGGCAATGAGCAGTTCTTC	CASSRTSGNEQFF
TRBV9	16	NA	NA	TRBJ1-5	TGTGCCAGCAGCCCAAGCCTAGACAGTAGCAATCAGCCCCAGCATTTT	CASSPSLDSSNQPQHF